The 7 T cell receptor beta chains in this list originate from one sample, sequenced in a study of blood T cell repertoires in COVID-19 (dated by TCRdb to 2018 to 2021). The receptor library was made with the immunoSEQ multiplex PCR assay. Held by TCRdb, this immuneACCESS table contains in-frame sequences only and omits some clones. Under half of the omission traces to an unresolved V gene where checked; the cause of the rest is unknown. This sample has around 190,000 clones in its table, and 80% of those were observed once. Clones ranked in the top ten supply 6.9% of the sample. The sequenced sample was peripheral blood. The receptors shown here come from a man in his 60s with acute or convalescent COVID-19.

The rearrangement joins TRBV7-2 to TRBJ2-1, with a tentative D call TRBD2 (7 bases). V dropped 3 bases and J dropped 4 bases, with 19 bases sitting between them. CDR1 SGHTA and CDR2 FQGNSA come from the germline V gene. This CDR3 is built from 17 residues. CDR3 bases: TGTGCCAGCAGCTTCTCATGGGGGGGCCGAGGGTACAATGAGCAGTTCTTC. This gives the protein CASSFSWGGRGYNEQFF.

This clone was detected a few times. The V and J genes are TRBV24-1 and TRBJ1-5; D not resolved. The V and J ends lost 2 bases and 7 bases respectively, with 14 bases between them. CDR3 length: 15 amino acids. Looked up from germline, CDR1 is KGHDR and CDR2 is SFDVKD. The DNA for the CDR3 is TGTGCCACCAGTGATTCTAGGGCCGGGAAACAGCCCCAGCATTTT. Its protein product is CATSDSRAGKQPQHF.

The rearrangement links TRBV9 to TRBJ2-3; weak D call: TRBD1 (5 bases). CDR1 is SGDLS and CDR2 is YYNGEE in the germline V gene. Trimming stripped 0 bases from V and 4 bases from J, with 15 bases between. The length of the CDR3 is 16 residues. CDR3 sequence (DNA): TGTGCCAGCAGCGTAGAGGGGCTGCGCCGTGCAGATACGCAGTATTTT. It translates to CASSVEGLRRADTQYF.

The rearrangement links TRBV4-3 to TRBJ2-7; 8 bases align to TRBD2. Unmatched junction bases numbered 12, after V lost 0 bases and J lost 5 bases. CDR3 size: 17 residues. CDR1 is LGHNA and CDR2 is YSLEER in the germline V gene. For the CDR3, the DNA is TGCGCCAGCAGCCAAGATAGGGGGAGCGGGGGTTTCCACGAGCAGTACTTC. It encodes CASSQDRGSGGFHEQYF.

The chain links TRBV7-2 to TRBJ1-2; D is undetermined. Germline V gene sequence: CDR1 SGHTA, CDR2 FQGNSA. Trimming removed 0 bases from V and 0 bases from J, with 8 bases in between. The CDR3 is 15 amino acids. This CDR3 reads CASSLAQSTNYGYTF. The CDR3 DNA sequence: TGTGCCAGCAGCTTAGCGCAGTCAACTAACTATGGCTACACCTTC.

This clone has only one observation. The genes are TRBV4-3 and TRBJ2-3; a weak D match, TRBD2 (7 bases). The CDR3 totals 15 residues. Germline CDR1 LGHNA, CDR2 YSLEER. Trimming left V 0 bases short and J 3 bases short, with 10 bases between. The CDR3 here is CASSQDGGATDTQYF. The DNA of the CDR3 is TGCGCCAGCAGCCAAGATGGGGGGGCTACAGATACGCAGTATTTT.

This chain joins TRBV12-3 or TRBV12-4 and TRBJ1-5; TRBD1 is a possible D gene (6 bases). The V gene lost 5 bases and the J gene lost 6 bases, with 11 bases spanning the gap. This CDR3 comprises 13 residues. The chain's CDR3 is CASSARGFQPQHF. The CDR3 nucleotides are TGTGCCAGCAGTGCAAGGGGGTTTCAGCCCCAGCATTTT.